These 25 T cell receptor beta chains were sequenced from one sample in a study of cytomegalovirus exposure and HLA in healthy donors. Amplification used 60 Vbeta primers and 13 Jbeta primers. Data came from immunoSEQ multiplex PCR; TCRdb stores just in-frame clones and leaves some out. The profile shows roughly 140,000 clones, more than 75% of them singletons. The source material was PBMCs. The source is a male donor in good health and CMV-seronegative.

The J gene is TRBJ2-3, the V gene TRBV5-1, with TRBD1 matching over 8 bases. The CDR3 consists of 13 residues. The trim removed 5 bases at V and 5 bases at J, leaving 4 bases unmatched. CDR1 is SGHRS and CDR2 is YFSETQ in the germline V gene. The CDR3 loop reads CASRWTGQDTQYF. The DNA for the CDR3 is TGCGCCAGCAGGTGGACAGGGCAAGATACGCAGTATTTT.

This clone was counted between two and nine times. The chain is built from TRBV6-6 and TRBJ1-1; D not certain. The CDR3 is 13 amino acids. Germline CDR1 MNHNY, CDR2 SVGAGI (reference sequence). V dropped 7 bases and J dropped 3 bases, with 12 bases sitting between them. The CDR3 DNA sequence: TGTGCCAGCACCAGCGGTGGCGACACTGAAGCTTTCTTT. It translates to CASTSGGDTEAFF.

The CDR3 DNA reads TGTGCCAGCAGCCCGGGACAGGGGTTGTCGTTCGAGCAGTACTTC. Translated: CASSPGQGLSFEQYF. The chain joins TRBV6-6 to TRBJ2-5, with 10 bases aligning to TRBD1. TRBJ2-7 matches the DNA end more closely, so the J call is doubtful. CDR1 MNHNY and CDR2 SVGAGI come from the germline V gene (reference sequence). This CDR3 contains 15 residues.

The chain joins TRBV6-5 to TRBJ1-1; a weak D match, TRBD1 (6 bases). Germline CDR1 reads MNHEY; CDR2 reads SVGAGI. CDR3 length: 13 residues. The V gene lost 6 bases and the J gene lost 6 bases, with 14 bases spanning the gap. The CDR3: CASSLRAGAEAFF. CDR3 bases: TGTGCCAGCAGCCTCCGGGCAGGGGCTGAAGCTTTCTTT.

The V call is TRBV7-9, the J call TRBJ1-2; maybe TRBD1 (5 bases). The germline V gene has CDR1 SEHNR and CDR2 FQNEAQ (reference sequence). The CDR3 runs to 13 residues. Deletions cut 7 bases from V and 2 bases from J, with 11 bases between. DNA for the CDR3: TGTGCCAGCACCTCGACAGAAAACTATGGCTACACCTTC. It is translated as CASTSTENYGYTF.

The V call is TRBV7-9, the J call TRBJ2-5, with a possible D match to TRBD1 (6 bases). The V gene's germline CDR1 is SEHNR and CDR2 FQNEAQ (reference sequence). The CDR3 contains 15 residues. Trimming left V 3 bases short and J 4 bases short, with 15 bases between. CDR3 nucleotides: TGTGCCAGCAGCTTTCTCAGGGGTTCGGGAGAGACCCAGTACTTC. This translates into CASSFLRGSGETQYF.

This chain uses TRBV4-2 with TRBJ1-2, with a weak D call TRBD1 (6 bases). Germline V CDR1 and CDR2: LGHNA, YNFKEQ. This CDR3 region has 11 residues. Trimming cost V 10 bases and J 6 bases, with 12 bases left between them. Written as DNA, the CDR3 is TGTGCCACCTACTCAGGGGATGGCTACACCTTC. Translation gives CATYSGDGYTF.

V gene TRBV11-2 combines with J gene TRBJ2-1; the match to TRBD2 covers 11 bases. The V segment lost 3 bases and the J segment 7 bases; nucleotides outside the gene matches: 5. The CDR3 has 15 amino acids. Germline V gene sequence: CDR1 SGHAT, CDR2 FQNNGV. CDR3 nucleotides: TGTGCCAGCAGCTTTCCTAGCGGGGGGTCAAATGAGCAGTTCTTC. Translation gives CASSFPSGGSNEQFF.

The CDR3 bases are TGTGCCAGCAGCTTGACAGAAGGCAATCAGCCCCAGCATTTT. As protein: CASSLTEGNQPQHF. The rearrangement uses TRBV5-8 and TRBJ1-5; D not certain. The germline CDR1 and CDR2 sequences are SGHTS and YDEGEE. This CDR3 is built from 14 residues. Trimming cost V 1 base and J 2 bases, with 7 bases left between them.

The chain combines TRBV6-5 with TRBJ2-2; the D gene is possibly TRBD1 (5 bases). There are 13 residues in the CDR3. Germline V gene data show CDR1 as MNHEY and CDR2 as SVGAGI. V lost 5 bases and J 8 bases, leaving 12 bases between the germline ends. CDR3 protein: CASSPDSTGELFF. CDR3 coding DNA: TGTGCCAGCAGTCCTGACAGTACAGGGGAGCTGTTTTTT.

Regarding this clone: Other nucleotide sequences in the sample specify the same CDR3. The rearrangement uses TRBV30 and TRBJ2-3, with no clear D. The CDR3 has 11 amino acids. Trimming took 0 bases from V and 6 from J, leaving 4 bases between them. In germline, CDR1 is GTSNPN, CDR2 SVGIG (reference sequence). This CDR3 reads CAWSVGDTQYF. The CDR3 nucleotides are TGTGCCTGGAGTGTCGGGGATACGCAGTATTTT.

This chain joins TRBV27 and TRBJ2-7; TRBD1 aligns across 7 bases. V gave up 4 bases and J gave up 4 bases; unmatched junction bases: 1. This CDR3 comprises 12 residues. In germline, CDR1 is MNHEY, CDR2 SMNVEV (reference sequence). CDR3: CASSSTGYEQYF. CDR3 coding DNA: TGTGCCAGCAGTTCGACAGGGTACGAGCAGTACTTC.

This clone was counted only a few times. The chain uses TRBV5-4 and TRBJ1-1, with TRBD1 as a possible D gene (6 bases). Germline V gene data show CDR1 as SGHNT and CDR2 as YYREEE (reference sequence). This CDR3 comprises 13 residues. V dropped 4 bases and J dropped 7 bases, with 14 bases sitting between them. CDR3 sequence (DNA): TGTGCCAGCAGCGTAGGACAGCCAGTTGAAGCTTTCTTT. This gives the protein CASSVGQPVEAFF.

The V and J genes are TRBV28 and TRBJ2-7; D ambiguous. V was pared by 8 bases and J by 3 bases, with 14 bases between. CDR1 MDHEN and CDR2 SYDVKM come from the germline V gene. CDR3 length: 13 amino acids. CDR3 DNA sequence: TGTGCCAGCCGTCCTGCGCGAATCTACGAGCAGTACTTC. Residues: CASRPARIYEQYF.

This clone was seen more than once but under ten times. The chain uses TRBV5-4 and TRBJ1-2; 9 bases align to TRBD1. The germline CDR1 and CDR2 sequences are SGHNT and YYREEE (reference sequence). Losses at the gene ends were 5 bases for V and 7 bases for J; bases not matched to a gene: 9. The CDR3 is 14 residues long. The DNA for the CDR3 is TGTGCCAGCAGTCCACAGGGGGCGCCGTCTGGCTACACCTTC. Translation gives CASSPQGAPSGYTF.

The gene calls are TRBV4-2 and TRBJ2-5; TRBD2 matches at 13 bases. V gave up 2 bases and J gave up 5 bases; unmatched junction bases: 11. CDR1 LGHNA and CDR2 YNFKEQ come from the germline V gene. CDR3 length: 18 amino acids. The CDR3 is CASSQQTSGGASVETQYF. In DNA form, the CDR3 reads TGTGCCAGCAGCCAACAAACTAGCGGGGGGGCATCTGTCGAGACCCAGTACTTC.

With respect to this clone: An end of the junction does not agree with germline; a read error may underlie this. CDR3 coding DNA: TGTGCCAGCACTTTAGACAGGGCCTATGGCTACACCTTC. Its protein is CASTLDRAYGYTF. V and J are TRBV28 and TRBJ1-2; 7 bases fit TRBD1. Germline CDR1 reads MDHEN; CDR2 reads SYDVKM. The CDR3 totals 13 residues.

This chain links TRBV18 with TRBJ2-5; D is ambiguous. The CDR3 spans 14 residues. The V end lost 8 bases, the J end lost 4 bases, and 17 bases lay between the germline ends. Germline loops: CDR1 KGHSH, CDR2 LQKENI. Written as DNA, the CDR3 is TGTGCCAGCACCTCCCCACTTGGGCTAGAGACCCAGTACTTC. Translation gives CASTSPLGLETQYF.

This clone has just one count. CDR3 in DNA: TGTGCCAGCAGCCAGGGGGGGACTAGGGGTAACAATGAGCAGTTCTTC. This translates into CASSQGGTRGNNEQFF. The chain is built from TRBV11-3 and TRBJ2-1; D might be TRBD2 (8 bases). This CDR3 has 16 residues. The germline gives CDR1 SGHNT, CDR2 YENEEA. V lost 5 bases, J lost 5 bases, and 19 bases lay in between.

This chain joins TRBV7-2 and TRBJ2-7; TRBD2 matches at 9 bases. The CDR3 is 16 residues long. J gave up 4 bases and V 3 bases, and 10 bases lay outside the gene matches. Germline CDR1 reads SGHTA; CDR2 reads FQGNSA. The CDR3 protein is CASSFLAGGPVYEQYF. DNA of the CDR3: TGTGCCAGCAGCTTTCTGGCGGGGGGGCCGGTTTACGAGCAGTACTTC. The variable domain in full, completed from reference TRBV7-2 and TRBJ2-7, reads GAGVSQSPSNKVTEKGKDVELRCDPISGHTALYWYRQSLGQGLEFLIYFQGNSAPDKSGLPSDRFSAERTGGSVSTLTIQRTQQEDSAVYLCASSFLAGGPVYEQYFGPGTRLTVT.

V gene TRBV29-1 combines with J gene TRBJ1-1, with D possibly matching TRBD1 (5 bases). This CDR3 is built from 14 residues. Germline CDR1 SQVTM, CDR2 ANQGSEA. V was clipped by 3 bases and J by 5 bases, with 16 bases between them. The CDR3 here is CSVEPSGIRTEAFF. The DNA for the CDR3 is TGCAGCGTTGAGCCTTCAGGGATACGTACTGAAGCTTTCTTT. Full variable domain (remainder filled in from reference TRBV29-1 and TRBJ1-1): SAVISQKPSRDICQRGTSLTIQCQVDSQVTMMFWYRQQPGQSLTLIATANQGSEATYESGFVIDKFPISRPNLTFSTLTVSNMSPEDSSIYLCSVEPSGIRTEAFFGQGTRLTVV.

The chain couples TRBV7-2 to TRBJ1-2; the D gene is possibly TRBD1 (6 bases). The CDR3 length is 16 residues. The V end was cut by 2 bases, the J end by 0 bases, with 13 bases between. Germline V lookup: CDR1 SGHTA, CDR2 FQGNSA. The CDR3 reads CASSLLGGLANYGYTF. The CDR3 DNA follows: TGTGCCAGCAGCTTATTAGGGGGTTTAGCTAACTATGGCTACACCTTC.

In its sample, this clone was seen once. V gene TRBV10-3 combines with J gene TRBJ1-1; D is undetermined. The CDR3 loop spans 14 amino acids. V lost 2 bases and J 5 bases, leaving 12 bases between the germline ends. Germline-derived CDR1 and CDR2 are ENHRY and SYGVKD. The CDR3 coding sequence is TGTGCCATCAGTGAGACGGGGATTTGGACTGAAGCTTTCTTT. Translation gives CAISETGIWTEAFF.

The V gene is TRBV28, the J gene TRBJ1-5, with D perhaps matching TRBD1 (6 bases). V dropped 3 bases and J dropped 7 bases, with 16 bases sitting between them. Germline CDR1 and CDR2: MDHEN and SYDVKM. The CDR3 spans 15 residues. DNA of the CDR3: TGTGCCAGCAGTTTTACGTGGGGGCAGGGACAGCCCCAGCATTTT. Translating gives CASSFTWGQGQPQHF.

The V gene is TRBV7-8, the J gene TRBJ2-1; perhaps TRBD1 as D (6 bases). This CDR3 contains 19 residues. Germline CDR1 and CDR2: SGHVS and FQNEAQ. V lost 1 base and J 0 bases, leaving 19 bases between the germline ends. DNA for the CDR3: TGTGCCAGCAGCTTAGATCTGGGTCCCAGGGGCGCCTCCTACAATGAGCAGTTCTTC. Its protein product is CASSLDLGPRGASYNEQFF.